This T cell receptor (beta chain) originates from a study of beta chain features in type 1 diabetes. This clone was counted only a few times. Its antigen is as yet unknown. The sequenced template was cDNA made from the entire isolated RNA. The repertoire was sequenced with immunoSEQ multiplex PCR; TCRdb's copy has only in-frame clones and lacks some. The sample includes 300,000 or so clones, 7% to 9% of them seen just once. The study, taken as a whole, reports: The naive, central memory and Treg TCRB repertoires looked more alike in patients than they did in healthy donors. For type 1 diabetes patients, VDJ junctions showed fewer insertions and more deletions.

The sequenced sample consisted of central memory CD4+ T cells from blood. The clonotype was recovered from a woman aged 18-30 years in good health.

CDR3 DNA sequence: TGTGCCAGCAGTCAACGTATGTTCCCAGATACGCAGTATTTT. Protein: CASSQRMFPDTQYF. The chain combines TRBV27 with TRBJ2-3; D is unresolved. The germline gives CDR1 MNHEY, CDR2 SMNVEV (reference sequence). V gave up 5 bases and J gave up 4 bases, with 13 bases separating them. The CDR3 is 14 amino acids.